What follows are 30 T cell receptor beta chains derived from one specimen sequenced in a study of blood T cell repertoires in COVID-19. Produced via immunoSEQ multiplex PCR; TCRdb's table is partial and in-frame only. The data hold some 150,000 clones, with around 81% observed a single time. Sequencing was performed on peripheral blood. These receptors were collected from a woman between 55 and 75 years old with acute or convalescent COVID-19.

This chain uses TRBV7-2 with TRBJ1-2; 7 bases agree with TRBD1. Losses at the gene ends were 2 bases for V and 2 bases for J; bases not matched to a gene: 2. Germline values: CDR1 SGHTA, CDR2 FQGNSA. This CDR3 is built from 14 residues. The CDR3 region has the DNA TGTGCCAGCAGCTTATTGGGACAGAACTATGGCTACACCTTC. Translation: CASSLLGQNYGYTF.

The chain combines TRBV7-2 with TRBJ2-1; TRBD2 agrees at 10 bases. The CDR3 is 18 residues long. Germline CDR1 is SGHTA and CDR2 is FQGNSA. The V segment lost 3 bases and the J segment 7 bases; nucleotides outside the gene matches: 15. The CDR3 DNA sequence: TGTGCCAGCAGCTTCGGTTCTAGCGGGAGAAGGGTGGGAAATGAGCAGTTCTTC. Translating gives CASSFGSSGRRVGNEQFF.

The V gene is TRBV6-1, the J gene TRBJ2-7; D is possibly TRBD1 (5 bases). CDR1 and CDR2 (germline): MNHNS, SASEGT. The CDR3 sequence is 13 residues long. V lost 3 bases to trimming and J lost 7 bases, with 13 bases between them. The CDR3 protein is CASSEAGPTEQYF. The CDR3 DNA reads as TGTGCCAGCAGTGAGGCAGGGCCTACAGAGCAGTACTTC.

V usage is TRBV9 and J usage is TRBJ1-3, with 7 positions matching TRBD1. With V trimmed by 4 bases and J by 3 bases, 7 bases remained unmatched. The CDR3 has 15 amino acids. From germline, CDR1 is SGDLS and CDR2 YYNGEE. In DNA, the CDR3 is TGTGCCAGCAGCACCAGGGGGGAACGTGGAAACACCATATATTTT. It is translated as CASSTRGERGNTIYF.

The chain has TRBV2 and TRBJ2-2, with a possible D match to TRBD2 (5 bases). Germline CDR1 SNHLY, CDR2 FYNNEI. The CDR3 extends over 13 amino acids. Trimming removed 8 bases from V and 5 bases from J, with 12 bases in between. The DNA for the CDR3 is TGTGCCAGCGGGAGAGGACGAACCGGGGAGCTGTTTTTT. It yields the protein CASGRGRTGELFF.

The J gene is TRBJ1-1, the V gene TRBV24-1; 7 positions agree with TRBD1. CDR1 KGHDR and CDR2 SFDVKD come from the germline V gene. The CDR3 extends over 14 amino acids. V was pared by 5 bases and J by 1 base, with 3 bases of the junction left unmatched. The CDR3 is CATSGTGGNTEAFF. CDR3 sequence (DNA): TGTGCCACCAGTGGGACAGGCGGGAACACTGAAGCTTTCTTT.

The rearrangement joins TRBV9 to TRBJ2-7, with TRBD2 identical over 13 bases. The germline V gene has CDR1 SGDLS and CDR2 YYNGEE. This CDR3 has 15 amino acids. V shed 2 bases and J 2 bases; nucleotides not matched to a gene: 1. The CDR3 sequence is CASSVGTSGAYEQYF. The CDR3 DNA follows: TGTGCCAGCAGCGTCGGGACTAGCGGGGCCTACGAGCAGTACTTC.

V and J are TRBV7-3 and TRBJ2-2; 8 nucleotides line up with TRBD2. The V segment lost 4 bases and the J segment 6 bases; nucleotides outside the gene matches: 10. This CDR3 has 16 amino acids. Germline values: CDR1 SGHTA, CDR2 FQGTGA. CDR3 residues: CASSYDGGGMAGELFF. The CDR3, as DNA: TGTGCCAGCAGCTACGACGGCGGGGGGATGGCCGGGGAGCTGTTTTTT.

This sequence joins TRBV30 and TRBJ2-7; TRBD2 is a possible D gene (5 bases). Trimming took off 0 bases at V and 1 base at J, with 7 bases between the two ends. Germline V gene lookup returns CDR1 GTSNPN and CDR2 SVGIG (reference sequence). The CDR3 consists of 13 residues. The CDR3 loop is CAWSVRGSYEQYF. The CDR3 region has the DNA TGTGCCTGGAGTGTACGGGGTTCCTACGAGCAGTACTTC.

This sequence joins TRBV28 and TRBJ2-7, with 8 bases aligning to TRBD1. The J segment lost 5 bases and the V segment lost 5 bases, leaving 11 bases of the junction unmatched. The germline V gene encodes CDR1 MDHEN and CDR2 SYDVKM. The CDR3 is made up of 15 amino acids. The CDR3 DNA reads as TGTGCCAGCAGTCCCGAGGGCAGGGGGCGCGACGAGCAGTACTTC. Translated: CASSPEGRGRDEQYF.

The rearrangement joins TRBV12-3 or TRBV12-4 to TRBJ1-5; D remains unclear. Trimming removed 0 bases from V and 5 bases from J, with 5 bases in between. The CDR3 consists of 13 residues. CDR3 amino acids: CASSLAADQPQHF. The DNA of the CDR3 is TGTGCCAGCAGTTTAGCGGCAGATCAGCCCCAGCATTTT.

The rearrangement joins TRBV7-9 to TRBJ1-3, with a tentative D call TRBD1 (6 bases). Trimming cost V 1 base and J 7 bases, with 11 bases left between them. Germline CDR1 reads SEHNR; CDR2 reads FQNEAQ (reference sequence). This CDR3 comprises 14 residues. CDR3 loop: CASSLEGGQNTIYF. CDR3 DNA sequence: TGTGCCAGCAGCTTAGAAGGGGGTCAGAACACCATATATTTT.

V gene TRBV24-1 combines with J gene TRBJ1-5; D is unresolved. CDR1 and CDR2 (germline): KGHDR, SFDVKD. V was pared by 0 bases and J by 5 bases, with 7 bases between. The CDR3 contains 14 residues. CDR3 DNA: TGTGCCACCAGTGATTTGAGAGGTGATCAGCCCCAGCATTTT. Translated: CATSDLRGDQPQHF.

The chain has TRBV10-3 and TRBJ2-7, with 7 bases that match TRBD2. V was pared by 5 bases and J by 3 bases, with 10 bases of the junction left unmatched. The CDR3 has 15 residues. Per the germline V gene, CDR1 is ENHRY and CDR2 is SYGVKD. The DNA for the CDR3 is TGTGCCATCAGTTCCGGGACTACAAACGTCTACGAGCAGTACTTC. This translates into CAISSGTTNVYEQYF.

This clone was found a few times. V gene TRBV6-5 combines with J gene TRBJ2-1; D unclear. The V and J ends lost 1 base and 9 bases respectively, with 13 bases between them. CDR3 length: 14 amino acids. CDR1 and CDR2 from the germline V gene are MNHEY and SVGAGI. For the CDR3, the DNA is TGTGCCAGCAGTTACTTAAAATCTTACGGTGAGCAGTTCTTC. It codes for CASSYLKSYGEQFF.

Regarding this clone: In the same sample, other DNA sequences code for this CDR3. The rearrangement joins TRBV27 to TRBJ2-7; TRBD2 matches 7 bases. The CDR3 length is 16 residues. The V gene's germline CDR1 is MNHEY and CDR2 SMNVEV (reference sequence). Unmatched junction bases numbered 15, after V lost 6 bases and J lost 4 bases. The CDR3 DNA sequence: TGTGCCAGCAGACCGAAGCCGGGACTACTCCCTTACGAGCAGTACTTC. This sequence encodes CASRPKPGLLPYEQYF.

The chain has TRBV28 and TRBJ2-1; 11 bases align to TRBD2. The CDR3 length is 15 residues. V lost 6 bases and J lost 4; bases outside the gene matches: 5. In germline, CDR1 is MDHEN, CDR2 SYDVKM. CDR3 sequence: CASRLGTSGYNEQFF. CDR3 sequence (DNA): TGTGCCAGCAGGTTAGGGACTAGCGGTTACAATGAGCAGTTCTTC.

The table lists this clone with a count of one. This chain connects TRBV28 to TRBJ2-7, with a tentative D call TRBD2 (5 bases). Germline V gives CDR1 MDHEN, CDR2 SYDVKM. This CDR3 contains 15 residues. Trimming removed 5 bases from V and 2 bases from J, with 16 bases in between. The chain's CDR3 is CASSGTPASTYEQYF. CDR3 nucleotides: TGTGCCAGCAGTGGAACGCCCGCTAGCACCTACGAGCAGTACTTC.

The chain has TRBV28 and TRBJ1-2; maybe TRBD1 (5 bases). The germline V gene encodes CDR1 MDHEN and CDR2 SYDVKM. This CDR3 is built from 13 residues. Trimming took off 6 bases at V and 1 base at J, with 9 bases between the two ends. DNA of the CDR3: TGTGCCAGCAGCTGGGGGGGTAACTATGGCTACACCTTC. It yields the protein CASSWGGNYGYTF.

CDR3 region: CASSSIQEGGEKLFF. Written as DNA, the CDR3 is TGTGCCAGCAGCTCTATCCAGGAGGGAGGTGAAAAACTGTTTTTT. The chain links TRBV5-4 to TRBJ1-4; the D is unclear. Germline V CDR1 and CDR2: SGHNT, YYREEE (reference sequence). V lost 3 bases, J lost 7 bases, and 16 bases lay in between. The CDR3 length is 15 residues.

This rearrangement joins TRBV14 to TRBJ1-2; D uncertain. The CDR3 length is 15 residues. Trimming pared 5 bases from V and 4 bases from J, leaving 17 bases between. Per germline, CDR1 SGHDN and CDR2 FVKESK. CDR3 region: CASSKYWTTGYGYTF. The CDR3 coding sequence is TGTGCCAGCAGCAAATATTGGACTACTGGCTATGGCTACACCTTC.

The V and J genes are TRBV9 and TRBJ2-7; 9 nucleotides line up with TRBD2. V lost 0 bases to trimming and J lost 5 bases; unmatched junction nucleotides: 18. The CDR3 has 19 residues. CDR1 and CDR2 (germline): SGDLS, YYNGEE. As DNA, the CDR3 is TGTGCCAGCAGCGTAGCGGGTCTGGCGGGAGGGCCCGCTGGGGACGAGCAGTACTTC. Translating gives CASSVAGLAGGPAGDEQYF.

The chain links TRBV2 to TRBJ2-7, with unresolved D. The germline V gene encodes CDR1 SNHLY and CDR2 FYNNEI. The CDR3 extends over 11 amino acids. V shed 8 bases and J shed 0 bases, with 5 bases lying between them. DNA of the CDR3: TGTGCCAGCTTCCTCTCCTACGAGCAGTACTTC. It specifies CASFLSYEQYF.

V is TRBV12-5 and J is TRBJ2-7; 7 bases map to TRBD1. From germline, CDR1 is LGHNT and CDR2 FRNRAP. V lost 4 bases and J lost 3; bases outside the gene matches: 12. The CDR3 is made up of 16 amino acids. The CDR3 protein is CASGSGEGQPFYEQYF. The DNA of the CDR3 is TGTGCTAGTGGTTCGGGTGAGGGACAGCCGTTCTACGAGCAGTACTTC.

J is TRBJ1-1 and V is TRBV20-1; D is uncertain. Germline CDR1 reads DFQATT; CDR2 reads SNEGSKA (reference sequence). The V and J ends lost 2 bases and 7 bases respectively, with 8 bases between them. CDR3 length: 11 residues. CDR3 bases: TGCAGTGCTAGAAAGCGTGGTGAAGCTTTCTTT. It is translated as CSARKRGEAFF.

Concerning this clone: Other DNA sequences in this sample translate to the same CDR3. V is TRBV12-3 or TRBV12-4 and J is TRBJ1-1; D is ambiguous. The CDR3 has 13 residues. V gave up 1 base and J gave up 1 base, with 4 bases separating them. The CDR3 spells CASSLGGNTEAFF. CDR3 DNA: TGTGCCAGCAGTTTAGGCGGGAACACTGAAGCTTTCTTT.

The chain employs TRBV7-9 and TRBJ2-3; tentatively, D is TRBD2 (5 bases). The V gene lost 3 bases and the J gene lost 2 bases, with 12 bases spanning the gap. In germline, CDR1 is SEHNR, CDR2 FQNEAQ (reference sequence). There are 15 residues in the CDR3. The CDR3 DNA reads as TGTGCCAGCAGCTTCTTGGCGGGTCTCACAGATACGCAGTATTTT. As protein: CASSFLAGLTDTQYF.

The V and J genes are TRBV11-2 and TRBJ1-3; 7 bases match TRBD1. The germline CDR1 and CDR2 sequences are SGHAT and FQNNGV. Trimming cost V 3 bases and J 2 bases; bases outside gene matches: 7. The CDR3 extends over 16 amino acids. The CDR3, as DNA: TGTGCCAGCAGCTTGGGGCAGGGGGGCGCTGGAAACACCATATATTTT. Translation: CASSLGQGGAGNTIYF.

The chain carries TRBV19 and TRBJ1-5; 9 bases are a match to TRBD1. The trim removed 6 bases at V and 12 bases at J, leaving 15 bases unmatched. The CDR3 is 15 residues long. Germline lookup yields CDR1 LNHDA and CDR2 SQIVND (reference sequence). The CDR3 loop is CASSDIGTGTRSQHF. In DNA form, the CDR3 reads TGTGCCAGTAGCGACATCGGGACAGGGACGCGTAGCCAGCATTTT.

This clone was observed once. The rearrangement uses TRBV28 and TRBJ1-2, with D maybe TRBD1 (5 bases). V dropped 1 base and J dropped 8 bases, with 11 bases sitting between them. From germline, CDR1 is MDHEN and CDR2 SYDVKM. The CDR3 has 13 residues. This CDR3 is CASSLLGARGYTF. CDR3 bases: TGTGCCAGCAGTTTATTAGGGGCGCGGGGCTACACCTTC.